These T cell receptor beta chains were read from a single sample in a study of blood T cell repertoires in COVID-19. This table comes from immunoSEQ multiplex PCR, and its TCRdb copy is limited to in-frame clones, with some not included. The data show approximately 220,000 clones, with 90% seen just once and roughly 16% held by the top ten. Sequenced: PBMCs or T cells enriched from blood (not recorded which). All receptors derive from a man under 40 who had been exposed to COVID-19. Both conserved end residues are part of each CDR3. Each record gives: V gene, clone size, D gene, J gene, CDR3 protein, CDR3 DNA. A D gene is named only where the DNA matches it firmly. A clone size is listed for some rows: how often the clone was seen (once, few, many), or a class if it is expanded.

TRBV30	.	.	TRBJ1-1	CAWDSSGYTEAFF	TGTGCCTGGGACTCTTCGGGGTACACTGAAGCTTTCTTT
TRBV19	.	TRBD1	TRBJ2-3	CASSRRDSRESDTQYF	TGTGCCAGTAGCCGCCGGGACAGCCGGGAATCAGATACGCAGTATTTT
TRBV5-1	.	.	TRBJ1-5	CASSPEANQPQHF	TGCGCCAGCAGCCCGGAGGCCAATCAGCCCCAGCATTTT
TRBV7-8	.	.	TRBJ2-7	CASRYRANYEQYF	TGTGCCAGCAGGTACCGTGCGAACTACGAGCAGTACTTC
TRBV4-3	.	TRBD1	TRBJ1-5	CASSSRQGPPGQPQHF	TGCGCCAGCAGCTCACGACAGGGTCCACCGGGGCAGCCCCAGCATTTT
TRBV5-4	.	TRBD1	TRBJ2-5	CASSWGQGAETQYF	TGTGCCAGCAGCTGGGGACAGGGGGCAGAGACCCAGTACTTC
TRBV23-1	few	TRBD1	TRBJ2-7	CASSHLRDRPLKAEQYF	TGCGCCAGCAGTCACCTCCGGGACAGACCTCTCAAAGCCGAGCAGTACTTC
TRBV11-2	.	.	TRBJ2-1	CASSNRAEGGNEQFF	TGTGCCAGCAGCAATAGGGCGGAGGGAGGCAATGAGCAGTTCTTC
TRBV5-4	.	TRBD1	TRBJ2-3	CASSSGQDTDTQYF	TGTGCCAGCAGCTCGGGACAGGACACAGATACGCAGTATTTT
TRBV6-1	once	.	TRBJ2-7	CASSEQGGPYEQYF	TGTGCCAGCAGTGAACAGGGGGGACCCTACGAGCAGTACTTC
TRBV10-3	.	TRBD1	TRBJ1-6	CAIRGGTGLNSPLHF	TGTGCCATCAGAGGGGGGACAGGCCTTAATTCACCCCTCCACTTT
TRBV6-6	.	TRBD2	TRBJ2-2	CASSYGTSGNTGELFF	TGTGCCAGCAGTTACGGGACTAGCGGTAACACCGGGGAGCTGTTTTTT
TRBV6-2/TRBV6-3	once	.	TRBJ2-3	CASSYSRGGSLADTQYF	TGTGCCAGCAGTTATAGTCGAGGAGGGAGCCTTGCAGATACGCAGTATTTT
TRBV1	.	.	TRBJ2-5	CTSSQDPSGYQETQYF	TGCACCAGCAGCCAAGATCCCAGCGGATACCAAGAGACCCAGTACTTC
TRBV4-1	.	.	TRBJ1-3	CASSQNTGTGNTIYF	TGCGCCAGCAGCCAAAACACAGGGACTGGAAACACCATATATTTT
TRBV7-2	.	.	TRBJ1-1	CASSLLSEAFF	TGTGCCAGCAGCTTACTATCTGAAGCTTTCTTT
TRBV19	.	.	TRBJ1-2	CASSSPTGYGYTF	TGTGCCAGTAGCTCCCCCACTGGCTATGGCTACACCTTC
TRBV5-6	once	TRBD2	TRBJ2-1	CASSFFAGVLGEQFF	TGTGCCAGCAGCTTCTTTGCGGGGGTATTGGGTGAGCAGTTCTTC
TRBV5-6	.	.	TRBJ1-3	CASSSARFNSGNTIYF	TGTGCCAGCAGCTCTGCTAGGTTCAACTCTGGAAACACCATATATTTT
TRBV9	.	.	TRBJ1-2	CASSGANYGYTF	TGTGCCAGCAGTGGGGCGAACTATGGCTACACCTTC
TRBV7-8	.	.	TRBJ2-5	CASRGGRGRETQYF	TGTGCCAGCAGAGGGGGGAGGGGAAGGGAGACCCAGTACTTC
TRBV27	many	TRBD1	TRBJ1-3	CASRPGTAGRIYF	TGTGCCAGCAGGCCCGGGACAGCGGGTCGGATATATTTT
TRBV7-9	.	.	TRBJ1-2	CASSLAQDGYTF	TGTGCCAGCAGCTTAGCGCAGGATGGCTACACCTTC
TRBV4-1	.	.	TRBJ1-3	CASSQSSEGGGNTIYF	TGCGCCAGCAGCCAAAGCTCCGAGGGCGGGGGAAACACCATATATTTT
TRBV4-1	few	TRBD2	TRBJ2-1	CASSQGVAGGSSLSSYNEQFF	TGCGCCAGCAGCCAAGGCGTAGCGGGGGGTTCTAGCTTGAGCTCCTACAATGAGCAGTTCTTC
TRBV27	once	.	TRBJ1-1	CASRRGHLPSPTMNTEAFF	TGTGCCAGCAGACGGGGACATCTCCCAAGCCCTACTATGAACACTGAAGCTTTCTTT
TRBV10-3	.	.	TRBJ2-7	CAISSLGGYEQYF	TGTGCCATCAGTAGTTTGGGGGGCTACGAGCAGTACTTC
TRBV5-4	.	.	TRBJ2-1	CASSLFVSSYNEQFF	TGTGCCAGCAGCTTGTTCGTGAGCTCCTACAATGAGCAGTTCTTC
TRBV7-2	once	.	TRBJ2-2	CASSVRGELFF	TGTGCCAGCAGCGTCCGGGGGGAGCTGTTTTTT
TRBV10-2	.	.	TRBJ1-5	CASRALAGRGQPQHF	TGCGCCAGCAGGGCTTTGGCAGGTCGGGGACAGCCCCAGCATTTT
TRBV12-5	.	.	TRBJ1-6	CASGARQNSPLHF	TGTGCTAGTGGTGCCCGACAGAATTCACCCCTCCACTTT
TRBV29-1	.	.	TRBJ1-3	CSAISWGGAGNTIYF	TGCAGCGCGATTTCCTGGGGGGGCGCTGGAAACACCATATATTTT
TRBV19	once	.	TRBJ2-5	CASSIGGSDGQETQYF	TGTGCCAGTAGTATAGGAGGGAGCGACGGCCAAGAGACCCAGTACTTC
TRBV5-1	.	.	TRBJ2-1	CASSYSSGAYNEQFF	TGCGCCAGCAGCTACTCAAGTGGGGCTTACAATGAGCAGTTCTTC
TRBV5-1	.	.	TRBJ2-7	CASSFGFIDSYEQYF	TGCGCCAGCAGCTTCGGGTTTATAGACAGCTACGAGCAGTACTTC
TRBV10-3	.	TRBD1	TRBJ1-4	CAISESLSGQDEKLFF	TGTGCCATCAGTGAGTCGTTATCGGGACAGGATGAAAAACTGTTTTTT
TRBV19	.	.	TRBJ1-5	CASSLDRANSNQPQHF	TGTGCCAGTAGCCTTGACAGAGCCAATAGCAATCAGCCCCAGCATTTT
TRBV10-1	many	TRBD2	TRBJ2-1	CASTSLALAGPNEQFF	TGCGCCAGCACCTCCCTCGCCCTAGCGGGGCCCAATGAGCAGTTCTTC
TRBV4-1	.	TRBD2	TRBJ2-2	CASSQNLAGPALPNTGELFF	TGCGCCAGCAGCCAGAACCTAGCGGGGCCAGCCCTTCCGAACACCGGGGAGCTGTTTTTT
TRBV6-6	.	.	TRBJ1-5	CASSRRDIPGGNQPQHF	TGTGCCAGCAGTCGCCGGGACATCCCTGGTGGAAATCAGCCCCAGCATTTT
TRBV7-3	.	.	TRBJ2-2	CASSLRGGTGELFF	TGTGCCAGCAGCTTAAGAGGCGGGACCGGGGAGCTGTTTTTT
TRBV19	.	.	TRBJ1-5	CASRPAVSNQPQHF	TGTGCCAGTAGACCCGCAGTTAGCAATCAGCCCCAGCATTTT
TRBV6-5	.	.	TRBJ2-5	CASRHRGGGETQYF	TGTGCCAGCAGACACCGCGGGGGCGGGGAGACCCAGTACTTC
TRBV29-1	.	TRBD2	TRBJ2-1	CSVETRLGGGVDEQFF	TGCAGCGTTGAGACCCGGTTGGGCGGGGGGGTCGATGAGCAGTTCTTC
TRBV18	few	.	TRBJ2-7	CASSPNTREIEQYF	TGTGCCAGCTCACCAAATACTAGAGAGATCGAGCAGTACTTC
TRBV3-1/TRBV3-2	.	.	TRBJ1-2	CASLQPNYGYTF	TGTGCCAGCTTACAGCCTAACTATGGCTACACCTTC
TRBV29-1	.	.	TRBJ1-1	CSAAGNTEAFF	TGCAGCGCCGCCGGGAACACTGAAGCTTTCTTT
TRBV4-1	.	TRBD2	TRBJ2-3	CASSLTSGRSTDTQYF	TGCGCCAGCAGCCTAACTAGCGGGAGGAGCACAGATACGCAGTATTTT
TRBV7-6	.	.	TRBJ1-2	CASSLGRFRGYTF	TGTGCCAGCAGCTTAGGCAGGTTCCGTGGCTACACCTTC
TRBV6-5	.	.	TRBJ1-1	CASRSIAEAFF	TGTGCCAGCAGATCCATAGCTGAAGCTTTCTTT
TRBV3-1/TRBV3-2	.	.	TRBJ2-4	CASSQVGRAPTKNIQYF	TGTGCCAGCAGCCAGGTTGGCAGGGCGCCTACCAAAAACATTCAGTACTTC
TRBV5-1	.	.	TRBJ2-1	CASSPTLDEQFF	TGCGCCAGCAGCCCCACGTTAGATGAGCAGTTCTTC
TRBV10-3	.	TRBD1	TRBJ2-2	CAIAGTGDVGELFF	TGTGCCATCGCCGGGACAGGGGACGTCGGGGAGCTGTTTTTT